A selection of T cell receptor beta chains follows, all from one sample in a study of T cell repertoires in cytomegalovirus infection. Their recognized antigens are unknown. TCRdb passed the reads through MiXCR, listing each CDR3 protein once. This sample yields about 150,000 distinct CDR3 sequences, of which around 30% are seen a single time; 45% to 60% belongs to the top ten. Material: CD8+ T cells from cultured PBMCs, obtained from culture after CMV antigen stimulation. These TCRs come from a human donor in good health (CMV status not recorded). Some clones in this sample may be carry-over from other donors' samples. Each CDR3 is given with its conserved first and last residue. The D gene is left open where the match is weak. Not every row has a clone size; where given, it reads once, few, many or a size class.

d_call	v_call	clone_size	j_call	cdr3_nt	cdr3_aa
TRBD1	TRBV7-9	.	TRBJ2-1	TGTGCCAGCAGCTTCTCGGGGAGGGGGACAGGGCCCTACAATGAGCAGTTCTTC	CASSFSGRGTGPYNEQFF
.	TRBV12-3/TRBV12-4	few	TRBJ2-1	TGTGCCAGCAGTTGGGATGAGCAGTTCTTC	CASSWDEQFF
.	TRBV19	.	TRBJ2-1	TGTGCCAGTAGCCCCGGACAGTTTAATGAGCAGTTCTTC	CASSPGQFNEQFF
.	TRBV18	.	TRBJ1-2	TGTGCCAGCTCACCACTTAGGGGCCACTATGGCTACACCTTC	CASSPLRGHYGYTF
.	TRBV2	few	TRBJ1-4	TGTGCCAGCAGGTACCCAGGGCAGGCTAATGAAAAACTGTTTTTT	CASRYPGQANEKLFF
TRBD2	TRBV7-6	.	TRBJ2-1	TGTGCCAGCAGCTTAGACCGGGGGGGATACAATGAGCAGTTCTTC	CASSLDRGGYNEQFF
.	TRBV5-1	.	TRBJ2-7	TGCGCCAGCAGCAGTTACGTGGAGAGGATAGGTACTTTAACCTACGAGCAGTACTTC	CASSSYVERIGTLTYEQYF
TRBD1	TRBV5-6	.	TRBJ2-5	TGTGCCAGCAGCTGGGGGACAGCTGAAGAGACCCAGTACTTC	CASSWGTAEETQYF
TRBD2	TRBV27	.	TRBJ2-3	TGTGCCAGCAGTTTTTGGGCGGGGGTCACGAATACGCAGTATTTT	CASSFWAGVTNTQYF
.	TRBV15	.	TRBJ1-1	TGTGCCACCAGTCCTTCTCGGAACACTGAAGCTTTCTTT	CATSPSRNTEAFF